These 22 T cell receptor beta chains were all obtained from the same sample, sequenced in a study of cytomegalovirus exposure and HLA in healthy donors. The PCR had 60 Vbeta and 13 Jbeta primers. Clones were read by immunoSEQ multiplex PCR, and TCRdb kept only the in-frame ones, dropping some. The sample has some 180,000 clones, about four fifths seen once. Sequenced sample: PBMCs. The source is a woman in her 30s in good health and CMV-seronegative.

V is TRBV9 and J is TRBJ1-6, with 7 positions matching TRBD1. Germline loops: CDR1 SGDLS, CDR2 YYNGEE. After removal of 7 bases from V and 2 bases from J, the junction contained 6 bases not matched to a gene. CDR3 length equals 15 residues. CDR3 loop: CASATTGTYNSPLHF. The DNA of the CDR3 is TGTGCCAGCGCAACGACAGGGACCTATAATTCACCCCTCCACTTT.

The chain links TRBV6-1 to TRBJ1-2; TRBD1 aligns across 8 bases. In germline, CDR1 is MNHNS, CDR2 SASEGT. The junction had 3 bases not matched to a gene; V was cut back by 1 base and J by 8 bases. The CDR3 is 13 amino acids. The CDR3 here is CASSEGTGWGYTF. CDR3 in DNA: TGTGCCAGCAGTGAAGGGACAGGGTGGGGCTACACCTTC.

The rearrangement links TRBV5-8 to TRBJ1-3, with D perhaps matching TRBD1 (5 bases). This CDR3 comprises 14 residues. Germline V gene sequence: CDR1 SGHTS, CDR2 YDEGEE. V gave up 3 bases and J gave up 2 bases, with 9 bases separating them. CDR3 amino acids: CASSYLGPGNTIYF. DNA for the CDR3: TGTGCCAGCAGCTACTTGGGGCCTGGAAACACCATATATTTT.

The rearrangement uses TRBV6-5 and TRBJ2-5; D not resolved. The germline V gene has CDR1 MNHEY and CDR2 SVGAGI. Trimming took off 3 bases at V and 1 base at J, with 6 bases between the two ends. The CDR3 runs 13 residues. The CDR3: CASSYVSQETQYF. In DNA form, the CDR3 reads TGTGCCAGCAGTTATGTCTCCCAAGAGACCCAGTACTTC.

A word on this clone: Additional DNA sequences in this sample encode the identical CDR3. This CDR3 is CASSLQGNQPQHF. In nucleotides, the CDR3 is TGTGCCAGCAGCTTACAGGGGAATCAGCCCCAGCATTTT. The chain employs TRBV5-5 and TRBJ1-5; 7 nucleotides agree with TRBD1. The CDR3 covers 13 residues. CDR1 and CDR2 from the germline V gene are SGHKS and YYEKEE (reference sequence). The junction had 0 bases not matched to a gene; V was cut back by 2 bases and J by 4 bases.

This clone has just a few counts. The chain has TRBV7-2 and TRBJ2-4; D is possibly TRBD2 (5 bases). The CDR3 runs 13 residues. Germline values: CDR1 SGHTA, CDR2 FQGNSA. V lost 5 bases, J lost 8 bases, and 13 bases lay in between. For the CDR3, the DNA is TGTGCCAGCAGCAATGGAGGTGGGGACATTCAGTACTTC. It yields the protein CASSNGGGDIQYF.

CDR3 loop: CASSYKTGLSGNTIYF. The CDR3 coding sequence is TGTGCCAGCAGTTACAAGACAGGGCTCTCTGGAAACACCATATATTTT. The V and J genes are TRBV6-6 and TRBJ1-3; 7 positions match TRBD1. The CDR3 extends over 16 amino acids. V dropped 2 bases and J dropped 0; count of bases not matched to a gene: 4. The germline V gene has CDR1 MNHNY and CDR2 SVGAGI (reference sequence).

This clone appeared once. V gene TRBV7-9 combines with J gene TRBJ1-1; D gene ambiguous. Trimming removed 4 bases from V and 4 bases from J, with 16 bases in between. Germline V gives CDR1 SEHNR, CDR2 FQNEAQ (reference sequence). This CDR3 comprises 15 residues. As DNA, the CDR3 is TGTGCCAGCAGCTCAGTAGACCGGGGAAGCACTGAAGCTTTCTTT. Protein: CASSSVDRGSTEAFF.

This sequence joins TRBV7-8 and TRBJ2-7; a weak D match, TRBD1 (6 bases). The germline V gene encodes CDR1 SGHVS and CDR2 FQNEAQ. This CDR3 spans 14 amino acids. V was shortened by 4 bases and J by 2 bases, with 12 bases between the two germline ends. CDR3 DNA: TGTGCCAGCAGCTCGACAGGCCGACCCTACGAGCAGTACTTC. The encoded protein is CASSSTGRPYEQYF.

This clone was seen just once. The V gene is TRBV27, the J gene TRBJ2-7, with D possibly being TRBD1 (6 bases). The germline V and J ends were trimmed by 2 bases and 2 bases, with 10 bases remaining between them. Germline CDR1 MNHEY, CDR2 SMNVEV (reference sequence). This CDR3 region has 14 residues. The CDR3 is CASSLQGMAYEQYF. CDR3 in DNA: TGTGCCAGCAGTTTACAGGGGATGGCCTACGAGCAGTACTTC.

This chain links TRBV5-4 with TRBJ2-7; 7 bases line up with TRBD2. The germline V gene has CDR1 SGHNT and CDR2 YYREEE (reference sequence). The CDR3 covers 14 residues. J gave up 6 bases and V 2 bases, and 8 bases lay outside the gene matches. CDR3 protein: CASSLNAGEGEQYF. DNA of the CDR3: TGTGCCAGCAGCTTAAATGCGGGGGAAGGCGAGCAGTACTTC. The complete variable domain, with remaining parts taken from reference TRBV5-4 and TRBJ2-7, reads ETGVTQSPTHLIKTRGQQVTLRCSSQSGHNTVSWYQQALGQGPQFIFQYYREEENGRGNFPPRFSGLQFPNYSSELNVNALELDDSALYLCASSLNAGEGEQYFGPGTRLTVT.

The J gene is TRBJ2-3, the V gene TRBV9; TRBD1 is a possible D gene (6 bases). This CDR3 has 13 amino acids. The V gene lost 0 bases and the J gene lost 4 bases, with 6 bases spanning the gap. Germline-derived CDR1 and CDR2 are SGDLS and YYNGEE. The CDR3 protein is CASSVEGADTQYF. The CDR3 DNA reads TGTGCCAGCAGCGTAGAGGGGGCAGATACGCAGTATTTT.

This clone was counted only a few times. The genes are TRBV7-3 and TRBJ2-1; D may be TRBD1 (5 bases). Trimming took 5 bases from V and 5 from J, leaving 19 bases between them. This CDR3 has 16 amino acids. Germline V CDR1 and CDR2: SGHTA, FQGTGA. The CDR3 DNA sequence: TGTGCCAGCAGCGGAACTTCAGGGCCTCCTAACAATGAGCAGTTCTTC. It specifies CASSGTSGPPNNEQFF.

This rearrangement joins TRBV19 to TRBJ2-2; D is ambiguous. V lost 3 bases and J 2 bases, leaving 13 bases between the germline ends. Germline assignment: CDR1 LNHDA and CDR2 SQIVND (reference sequence). This CDR3 has 16 residues. The CDR3 sequence is CASSMYSELNTGELFF. The CDR3 DNA reads as TGTGCCAGTAGTATGTATTCGGAGTTAAACACCGGGGAGCTGTTTTTT. Drawing the rest from reference TRBV19 and TRBJ2-2, the complete variable domain is DGGITQSPKYLFRKEGQNVTLSCEQNLNHDAMYWYRQDPGQGLRLIYYSQIVNDFQKGDIAEGYSVSREKKESFPLTVTSAQKNPTAFYLCASSMYSELNTGELFFGEGSRLTVL.

In nucleotides, the CDR3 is TGTGCCAGCTCACCACCGTCCCCCCGGGTTGGAGATACGCAGTATTTT. This sequence encodes CASSPPSPRVGDTQYF. V gene TRBV18 combines with J gene TRBJ2-3, with D unresolved. The germline V gene encodes CDR1 KGHSH and CDR2 LQKENI. The CDR3 contains 16 residues. V was trimmed by 0 bases and J by 5 bases, leaving 15 bases between them.

The V gene is TRBV18, the J gene TRBJ1-4; D call uncertain. Germline assignment: CDR1 KGHSH and CDR2 LQKENI. Trimming shortened V by 2 bases and J by 10 bases, and 11 bases separated the two germline ends. The CDR3 sequence is 13 residues long. Here the CDR3 reads CASSPVLGVKLFF. The CDR3 coding sequence is TGTGCCAGCTCACCAGTATTAGGAGTAAAACTGTTTTTT.

Concerning this clone: Different DNA sequences within this sample yield the same CDR3. The chain combines TRBV6-5 with TRBJ2-7; 8 bases align to TRBD1. The CDR3 runs 14 residues. Germline lookup yields CDR1 MNHEY and CDR2 SVGAGI. With 4 bases clipped from V and 4 bases from J, the junction kept 6 bases outside the gene matches. The CDR3 DNA follows: TGTGCCAGCAGTTTAAACAGGGGGGCGTACGAGCAGTACTTC. Translation: CASSLNRGAYEQYF.

The chain joins TRBV18 to TRBJ1-4; 9 nucleotides agree with TRBD1. The germline gives CDR1 KGHSH, CDR2 LQKENI. The CDR3 is 14 amino acids. Trimming removed 3 bases from V and 8 bases from J; junction bases left unmatched: 4. CDR3 protein: CASSPGQGVEKLFF. The DNA of the CDR3 is TGTGCCAGCTCACCGGGACAGGGAGTAGAAAAACTGTTTTTT.

This clone has only a few counts. The V gene is TRBV5-1, the J gene TRBJ1-5; 8 nucleotides agree with TRBD1. CDR1 and CDR2 from the germline V gene are SGHRS and YFSETQ. The V and J ends lost 4 bases and 2 bases, in that order; junction bases with no gene match: 2. There are 14 residues in the CDR3. This chain's CDR3 is CASSPDRGNQPQHF. DNA of the CDR3: TGCGCCAGCAGCCCGGACAGGGGCAATCAGCCCCAGCATTTT.

This clone was observed a few times. This chain uses TRBV4-2 with TRBJ2-2; TRBD2 aligns across 13 bases. The V gene's germline CDR1 is LGHNA and CDR2 YNFKEQ. CDR3 length: 17 residues. V trimming: 1 base; J trimming: 4 bases; junction bases outside the gene matches: 3. In nucleotides, the CDR3 is TGTGCCAGCAGCCAAGGGACTAGCGGGGGTACCACCGGGGAGCTGTTTTTT. This gives the protein CASSQGTSGGTTGELFF.

The chain uses TRBV9 and TRBJ2-7, with TRBD1 matching over 9 bases. This CDR3 has 16 residues. V trimming: 0 bases; J trimming: 0 bases; junction bases outside the gene matches: 4. Per germline, CDR1 SGDLS and CDR2 YYNGEE. CDR3 coding DNA: TGTGCCAGCAGCGTAGGACAGGGGGGTTTCTCCTACGAGCAGTACTTC. This gives the protein CASSVGQGGFSYEQYF.

This clone was counted between two and nine times. The J gene is TRBJ2-3, the V gene TRBV5-5; 12 nucleotides match TRBD2. Germline CDR1 SGHKS, CDR2 YYEKEE (reference sequence). V shed 1 base and J 1 base; nucleotides not matched to a gene: 1. CDR3 length: 16 amino acids. The CDR3 DNA follows: TGTGCCAGCAGCTTGCGACTAGCGGGGGGCACAGATACGCAGTATTTT. Protein product: CASSLRLAGGTDTQYF.